This T cell receptor beta chain was identified in a study of regulatory T cells in long-lasting Graves disease. Germline CDR1 SQVTM, CDR2 ANQGSEA. The V gene lost 5 bases and the J gene lost 5 bases, with 9 bases spanning the gap. The CDR3 is 11 amino acids. This clonotype has a count of ten or more. Time point: persistent/refractory GD, antithyroid drugs over 5 years with positive TRAb. RNA isolated from PBMCs was used to make the TCR library. With EDTA tubes as the receptacles, about 9 milliliters of peripheral blood were drawn. Arm-PCR of CDR3 regions and iRepertoire HTBI primers were the basis on which TCR beta libraries were built. TCRdb used MiXCR to reprocess the multiplex PCR reads, holding one entry per CDR3 protein. This repertoire shows around 400,000 distinct CDR3 sequences, 23% found once; its top ten account for about a quarter.

The chain couples TRBV29-1 to TRBJ2-5; D is unclear. This receptor was obtained from a female donor with Graves disease. The specimen was peripheral blood mononuclear cells (PBMCs), collected when the disease was refractory, from a patient treated with antithyroid drugs. The CDR3, as DNA: TGCAGCGTTATAAGGTTTGAGACCCAGTACTTC. Its translation: CSVIRFETQYF.